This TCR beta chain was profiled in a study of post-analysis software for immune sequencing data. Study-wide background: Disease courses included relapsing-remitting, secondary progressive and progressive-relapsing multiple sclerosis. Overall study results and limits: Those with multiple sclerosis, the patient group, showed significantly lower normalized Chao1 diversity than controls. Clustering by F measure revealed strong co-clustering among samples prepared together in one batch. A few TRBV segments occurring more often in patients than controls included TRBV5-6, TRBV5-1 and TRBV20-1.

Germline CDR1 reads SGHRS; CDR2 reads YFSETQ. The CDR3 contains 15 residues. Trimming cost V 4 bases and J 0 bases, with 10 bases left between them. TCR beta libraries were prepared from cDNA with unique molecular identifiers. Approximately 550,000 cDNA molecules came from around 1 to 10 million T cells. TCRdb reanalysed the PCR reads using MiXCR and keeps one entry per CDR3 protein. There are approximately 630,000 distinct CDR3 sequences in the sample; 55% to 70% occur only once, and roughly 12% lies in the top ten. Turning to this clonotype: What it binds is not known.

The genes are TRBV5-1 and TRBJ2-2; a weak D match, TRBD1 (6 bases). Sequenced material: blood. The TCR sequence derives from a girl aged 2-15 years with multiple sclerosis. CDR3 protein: CASSPSGANTGELFF. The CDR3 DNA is TGCGCCAGCAGCCCCTCAGGGGCGAACACCGGGGAGCTGTTTTTT.